The 19 T cell receptor beta chains presented below share a single source sample, sequenced in a study of neurological immune-mediated disorders. Time point of the sample: longitudinal time-point 3. TCRdb used MiXCR to reprocess the 5' RACE reads, holding one entry per CDR3 protein. This sample has tens of thousands of distinct CDR3 sequences, with roughly 4.5% found just once. Sequences were obtained from PBMCs. The receptors here all came from a woman in her fifties or sixties with multiple sclerosis.

This clonotype was observed at least ten times. The CDR3 sequence is CASSPDNQETQYF. CDR3 DNA sequence: TGCGCCAGCAGCCCGGACAACCAAGAGACCCAGTACTTC. The chain is built from TRBV5-1 and TRBJ2-5; the D gene is possibly TRBD1 (5 bases). V gave up 4 bases and J gave up 0 bases, with 7 bases separating them. The CDR3 runs to 13 residues. CDR1 and CDR2 from the germline V gene are SGHRS and YFSETQ.

This clonotype was counted ten times or more. This chain connects TRBV2 to TRBJ2-1, with TRBD1 identical over 7 bases. From germline, CDR1 is SNHLY and CDR2 FYNNEI. The CDR3 extends over 12 amino acids. The V and J ends lost 10 bases and 7 bases, in that order; junction bases with no gene match: 7. The CDR3 bases are TGTGCCACCCTACAGGGGCTGAATGAGCAGTTCTTC. It translates to CATLQGLNEQFF. Combining the CDR3 with reference TRBV2 and TRBJ2-1 gives the whole variable domain EPEVTQTPSHQVTQMGQEVILRCVPISNHLYFYWYRQILGQKVEFLVSFYNNEISEKSEIFDDQFSVERPDGSNFTLKIRSTKLEDSAMYFCATLQGLNEQFFGPGTRLTVL.

This clonotype has a count of ten or more. The chain joins TRBV4-2 to TRBJ2-5; possibly TRBD1 for D (7 bases). There are 17 residues in the CDR3. Germline V CDR1 and CDR2: LGHNA, YNFKEQ. Between the trimmed V and J ends, which lost 0 bases and 5 bases, there was a span of 19 bases. CDR3 region: CASSQDSGLAGGETQYF. The CDR3 bases are TGTGCCAGCAGCCAAGATAGTGGGCTAGCAGGGGGGGAGACCCAGTACTTC.

The sample holds a few counts of this clonotype. V usage is TRBV7-6 and J usage is TRBJ2-3; the match to TRBD2 covers 10 bases. The germline gives CDR1 SGHVS, CDR2 FNYEAQ. Unmatched junction bases numbered 10, after V lost 6 bases and J lost 4 bases. This CDR3 has 16 residues. CDR3 DNA: TGTGCCAGCAGACTGACCGGGACTAGCGATTCAGATACGCAGTATTTT. It codes for CASRLTGTSDSDTQYF.

This clonotype was recorded at least ten times. This chain joins TRBV20-1 and TRBJ2-5; tentatively, D is TRBD2 (6 bases). V lost 6 bases, J lost 1 base, and 12 bases lay in between. This CDR3 is built from 13 residues. Germline-derived CDR1 and CDR2 are DFQATT and SNEGSKA (reference sequence). The CDR3 coding sequence is TGCAGTGCAAACCGGGACTCCCAAGAGACCCAGTACTTC. This sequence encodes CSANRDSQETQYF.

This clonotype was seen repeatedly, ten times or more. V and J are TRBV24-1 and TRBJ2-6, with a weak D call TRBD1 (6 bases). CDR1 and CDR2 from the germline V gene are KGHDR and SFDVKD. This CDR3 region has 16 residues. V was trimmed by 3 bases and J by 3 bases, leaving 11 bases between them. DNA of the CDR3: TGTGCCACCAGTGATCCATCAGGGGATGGGGCCAACGTCCTGACTTTC. This sequence encodes CATSDPSGDGANVLTF.

This clonotype was seen repeatedly, ten times or more. The V call is TRBV27, the J call TRBJ2-5; 9 bases are shared with TRBD1. J was trimmed by 5 bases and V by 3 bases; bases with no gene match: 7. There are 15 residues in the CDR3. The V gene's germline CDR1 is MNHEY and CDR2 SMNVEV (reference sequence). As DNA, the CDR3 is TGTGCCAGCAGTTTCCTCGGGACAGGGTCTGAGACCCAGTACTTC. It specifies CASSFLGTGSETQYF.

This clonotype was recorded many times. The chain has TRBV27 and TRBJ2-1; D gene unclear. Trimming pared 6 bases from V and 8 bases from J, leaving 17 bases between. CDR1 MNHEY and CDR2 SMNVEV come from the germline V gene (reference sequence). This CDR3 contains 14 residues. The CDR3 here is CASSLSAGDDEQFF. For the CDR3, the DNA is TGTGCCAGCAGCCTAAGCGCAGGTGACGATGAGCAGTTCTTC.

This clonotype showed up many times. The rearrangement uses TRBV5-1 and TRBJ1-1, with D possibly TRBD1 on 6 matching bases. The CDR3 has 15 residues. V lost 3 bases and J lost 3, with 15 bases in between. The germline V gene encodes CDR1 SGHRS and CDR2 YFSETQ. This CDR3 is CASSSFGQPHTEAFF. The CDR3 region has the DNA TGCGCCAGCAGCTCCTTCGGACAGCCCCACACTGAAGCTTTCTTT. The variable domain in full, completed from reference TRBV5-1 and TRBJ1-1, reads KAGVTQTPRYLIKTRGQQVTLSCSPISGHRSVSWYQQTPGQGLQFLFEYFSETQRNKGNFPGRFSGRQFSNSRSEMNVSTLELGDSALYLCASSSFGQPHTEAFFGQGTRLTVV.

The table lists this clonotype with many counts. Here the CDR3 reads CASSRGQGGAFF. In nucleotides, the CDR3 is TGTGCCAGCAGTCGCGGACAGGGGGGGGCTTTCTTT. The chain joins TRBV6-5 to TRBJ1-1; 10 bases are shared with TRBD1. The CDR3 loop spans 12 amino acids. Germline trimming cut 5 bases from V and 11 bases from J; bases unmatched to any gene: 5. CDR1 MNHEY and CDR2 SVGAGI come from the germline V gene.

This clonotype was recorded many times. The chain is built from TRBV12-3 or TRBV12-4 and TRBJ1-6; D unclear. Trimming left V 1 base short and J 10 bases short, with 11 bases between. The CDR3 covers 14 residues. The CDR3 here is CASSLGRPWSPLHF. The CDR3 bases are TGTGCCAGCAGTTTAGGCCGTCCTTGGTCACCCCTCCACTTT.

This clonotype has at least ten counts. The chain carries TRBV6-5 and TRBJ2-1; maybe TRBD1 (5 bases). Per the germline V gene, CDR1 is MNHEY and CDR2 is SVGAGI. The CDR3 totals 14 residues. V was trimmed by 2 bases and J by 2 bases, leaving 7 bases between them. The CDR3 nucleotides read TGTGCCAGCAGTTACACAGGTCCCTACAATGAGCAGTTCTTC. Translating it yields CASSYTGPYNEQFF.

This clonotype was recorded at least ten times. V gene TRBV20-1 combines with J gene TRBJ2-1, with 8 positions matching TRBD2. The CDR3 runs to 14 residues. V lost 2 bases to trimming and J lost 2 bases; unmatched junction nucleotides: 2. In germline, CDR1 is DFQATT, CDR2 SNEGSKA (reference sequence). The CDR3 DNA reads TGCAGTGCTAGAAGCGGGAGCCCCTACAATGAGCAGTTCTTC. Its translation is CSARSGSPYNEQFF.

This clonotype was counted many times. V usage is TRBV5-1 and J usage is TRBJ2-2, with D possibly being TRBD1 (5 bases). V was shortened by 4 bases and J by 1 base, with 8 bases between the two germline ends. Germline V gene sequence: CDR1 SGHRS, CDR2 YFSETQ. The CDR3 totals 14 residues. The CDR3 sequence: CASSTGQNTGELFF. In DNA, the CDR3 is TGCGCCAGCAGCACCGGACAGAACACCGGGGAGCTGTTTTTT.

This clonotype was found many times. The J gene is TRBJ1-2, the V gene TRBV2; D remains ambiguous. The length of the CDR3 is 13 residues. Germline loops: CDR1 SNHLY, CDR2 FYNNEI. Trimming shortened V by 7 bases and J by 4 bases, and 13 bases separated the two germline ends. CDR3 residues: CASKDGNLYGYTF. For the CDR3, the DNA is TGTGCCAGCAAAGACGGAAACCTCTATGGCTACACCTTC.

This clonotype came up many times. The V call is TRBV4-1, the J call TRBJ1-2, with a possible D match to TRBD1 (5 bases). CDR3 length equals 14 residues. Germline-derived CDR1 and CDR2 are MGHRA and YSYEKL. V was cut by 0 bases and J by 4 bases, with 9 bases left in between. CDR3 sequence (DNA): TGCGCCAGCAGCCAAGATCAGGGAATCTATGGCTACACCTTC. As protein: CASSQDQGIYGYTF.

This clonotype occurred many times. The V and J genes are TRBV20-1 and TRBJ2-7, with 8 nucleotides matching TRBD1. This CDR3 is 14 amino acids long. From germline, CDR1 is DFQATT and CDR2 SNEGSKA (reference sequence). V gave up 3 bases and J gave up 4 bases; unmatched junction bases: 8. Here the CDR3 DNA reads TGCAGTGCTAGCCCCGGGACAGGTTCTTACGAGCAGTACTTC. It specifies CSASPGTGSYEQYF.

This clonotype was seen ten or more times. The chain has TRBV20-1 and TRBJ2-1, with D perhaps assigned TRBD1 or TRBD2 (5 bases each). CDR1 is DFQATT and CDR2 is SNEGSKA in the germline V gene (reference sequence). V lost 3 bases and J 0 bases, leaving 9 bases between the germline ends. CDR3 length: 14 amino acids. The CDR3 spells CSARGDSSYNEQFF. The CDR3 region has the DNA TGCAGTGCTAGGGGGGATAGCTCCTACAATGAGCAGTTCTTC.

At least ten counts were recorded for this clonotype. This rearrangement joins TRBV27 to TRBJ2-3; 13 nucleotides match TRBD2. This CDR3 contains 15 residues. V was pared by 9 bases and J by 2 bases, with 5 bases of the junction left unmatched. Germline V gene lookup returns CDR1 MNHEY and CDR2 SMNVEV (reference sequence). CDR3 sequence: CASGLAGAPTDTQYF. The CDR3 region has the DNA TGTGCCAGTGGACTAGCGGGGGCCCCCACAGATACGCAGTATTTT.